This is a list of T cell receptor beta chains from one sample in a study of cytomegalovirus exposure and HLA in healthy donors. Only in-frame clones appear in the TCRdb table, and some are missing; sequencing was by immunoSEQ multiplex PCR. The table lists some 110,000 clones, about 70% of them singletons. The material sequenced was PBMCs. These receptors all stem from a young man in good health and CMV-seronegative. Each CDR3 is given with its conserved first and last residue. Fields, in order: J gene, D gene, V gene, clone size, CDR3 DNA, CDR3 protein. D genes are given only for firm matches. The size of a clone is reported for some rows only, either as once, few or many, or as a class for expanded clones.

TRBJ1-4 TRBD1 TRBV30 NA TGTGCCTGGAGTGTAGGAAGCGGGACAGGCGGGGAAAAACTGTTTTTT CAWSVGSGTGGEKLFF
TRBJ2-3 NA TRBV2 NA TGTGCCAGCAGCCTAAGGACAGCCTCAGATACGCAGTATTTT CASSLRTASDTQYF
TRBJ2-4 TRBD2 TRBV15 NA TGTGCCACCAGCAGAGATCGTGAGGGAGGGAGCATTCAGTACTTC CATSRDREGGSIQYF
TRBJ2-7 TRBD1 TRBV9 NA TGTGCCAGCAGCGTGGGGACAGGGGGTTTTTACGAGCAGTACTTC CASSVGTGGFYEQYF
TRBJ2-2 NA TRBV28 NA TGTGCCAGTAAGAGCACCGGGGAGCTGTTTTTT CASKSTGELFF
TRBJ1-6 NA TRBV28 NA TGTGCCAGCAGTTTATCGGGAAGGCGTTCACCCCTCCACTTT CASSLSGRRSPLHF
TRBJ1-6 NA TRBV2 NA TGTGCCAGCACGGACCAGGAGGATTCACCCCTCCACTTT CASTDQEDSPLHF
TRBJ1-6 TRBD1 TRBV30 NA TGTGCCTGGAGTGACAGACAGGGGTTTTCACCCCTCCACTTT CAWSDRQGFSPLHF
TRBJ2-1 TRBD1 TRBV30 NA TGTGCCTGGAACGACAGGGAATGGGACAATGAGCAGTTCTTC CAWNDREWDNEQFF
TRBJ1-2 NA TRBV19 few TGTGCCAGTACAGGACAGCTAAACGGCGGCTACACCTTC CASTGQLNGGYTF